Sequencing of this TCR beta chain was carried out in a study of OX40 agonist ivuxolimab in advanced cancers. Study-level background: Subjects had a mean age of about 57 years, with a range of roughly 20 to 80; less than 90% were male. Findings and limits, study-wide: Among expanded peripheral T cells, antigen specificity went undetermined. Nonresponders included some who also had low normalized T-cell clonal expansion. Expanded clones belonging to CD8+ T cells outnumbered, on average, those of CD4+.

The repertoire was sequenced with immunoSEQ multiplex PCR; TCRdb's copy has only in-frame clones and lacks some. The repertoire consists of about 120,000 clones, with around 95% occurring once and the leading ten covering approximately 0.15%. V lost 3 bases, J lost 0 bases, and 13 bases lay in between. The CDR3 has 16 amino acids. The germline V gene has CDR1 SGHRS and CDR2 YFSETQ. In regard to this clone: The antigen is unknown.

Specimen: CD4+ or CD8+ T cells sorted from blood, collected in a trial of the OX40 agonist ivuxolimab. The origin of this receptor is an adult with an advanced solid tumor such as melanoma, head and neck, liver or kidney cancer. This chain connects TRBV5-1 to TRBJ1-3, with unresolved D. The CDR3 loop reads CASSSTSGISGNTIYF. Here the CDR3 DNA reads TGCGCCAGCAGCTCGACCTCCGGGATCTCTGGAAACACCATATATTTT.